The rows below give T cell receptor beta chains drawn from one sample of a study of T-cell reconstitution after alpha-beta-depleted transplantation in children. One entry per CDR3 protein, called by TCRdb with MiXCR from the PCR reads. Among a few hundred thousand distinct CDR3 sequences listed, around 9.9% were seen once. The source was PBMCs, collected before TCRalphabeta/CD19-depleted stem cell transplant. Every receptor here comes from a child under two years old with acute myeloid leukemia, due to receive a stem cell transplant. Each CDR3 is given with its conserved first and last residue. The order of the fields is clone size, J gene, D gene, V gene, CDR3 protein, CDR3 DNA. A D gene is named only where the DNA matches it firmly. Expanded clones get a size class; other rows say once, few or many, or leave the size out.

many,TRBJ1-2,NA,TRBV28,CASTLTRSSGYTF,TGTGCCAGCACCCTGACCCGCTCGTCGGGCTACACCTTC
few,TRBJ2-2,NA,TRBV5-4,CASSLGLLTGELFF,TGTGCCAGCAGCTTGGGGCTCCTCACCGGGGAGCTGTTTTTT
many,TRBJ2-2,TRBD2,TRBV7-2,CASSSLAGGTGELFF,TGTGCCAGCAGCTCGCTAGCGGGAGGTACCGGGGAGCTGTTTTTT
few,TRBJ1-5,NA,TRBV2,CASTPQGAGNQPQHF,TGTGCCAGCACCCCTCAAGGGGCCGGCAATCAGCCCCAGCATTTT
NA,TRBJ1-2,NA,TRBV5-1,CASSLAPGGVSYGYTF,TGCGCCAGCAGCTTGGCCCCCGGGGGCGTTAGTTATGGCTACACCTTC
many,TRBJ1-2,TRBD1,TRBV24-1,CATSERTGFGYTF,TGTGCCACCAGTGAACGGACAGGGTTTGGCTACACCTTC
many,TRBJ2-1,TRBD2,TRBV5-1,CASSLPGGSMYNEQFF,TGCGCCAGCAGCTTGCCGGGAGGGTCCATGTACAATGAGCAGTTCTTC
many,TRBJ2-7,TRBD1,TRBV11-2,CASSLLTGGNEQYF,TGTGCCAGCAGCTTACTCACAGGGGGTAACGAGCAGTACTTC
many,TRBJ1-4,NA,TRBV3-1,CAGSQDNRAPPWGEKLFF,TGTGCCGGCAGCCAAGATAACAGGGCCCCTCCTTGGGGTGAAAAACTGTTTTTT
many,TRBJ2-1,TRBD2,TRBV18,CASSPPAGGTYNEQFF,TGTGCCAGCTCACCGCCGGCGGGGGGGACTTACAATGAGCAGTTCTTC
many,TRBJ1-3,NA,TRBV29-1,CSVEDSISGNTIYF,TGCAGCGTTGAAGACAGCATCTCTGGAAACACCATATATTTT
many,TRBJ2-1,NA,TRBV2,CASSGWVGGNEQFF,TGTGCCAGCAGTGGCTGGGTGGGGGGTAATGAGCAGTTCTTC
few,TRBJ1-5,NA,TRBV9,CASSVAAGDPLYSNQPQHF,TGTGCCAGCAGCGTAGCGGCGGGGGATCCCCTATATAGCAATCAGCCCCAGCATTTT
many,TRBJ1-5,NA,TRBV2,CASSGGSQPQHF,TGTGCCAGCAGTGGAGGATCCCAGCCCCAGCATTTT
many,TRBJ1-1,NA,TRBV29-1,CSVEKMGEAFF,TGCAGCGTTGAAAAAATGGGGGAAGCTTTCTTT
many,TRBJ2-7,NA,TRBV9,CASSVGPGEDYEQYF,TGTGCCAGCAGCGTAGGTCCGGGGGAGGACTACGAGCAGTACTTC
many,TRBJ1-1,NA,TRBV20-1,CSARAGTENTEAFF,TGCAGTGCTAGGGCCGGGACGGAGAACACTGAAGCTTTCTTT
many,TRBJ2-1,NA,TRBV20-1,CSASPQGGRYNEQFF,TGCAGTGCTAGTCCCCAGGGGGGCCGTTACAATGAGCAGTTCTTC
NA,TRBJ2-6,NA,TRBV6-1,CASSTTANVLTF,TGTGCCAGCAGTACAACGGCCAACGTCCTGACTTTC
many,TRBJ1-1,NA,TRBV9,CASSPTLVGEAFF,TGTGCCAGCAGCCCCACGTTAGTCGGTGAAGCTTTCTTT
many,TRBJ1-5,NA,TRBV27,CATSAVAEPYQPQHF,TGTGCCACCTCGGCGGTGGCAGAGCCCTATCAGCCCCAGCATTTT
NA,TRBJ2-1,NA,TRBV4-2,CAISPRPGIGVNEQFF,TGTGCCATCAGCCCCCGGCCGGGAATTGGGGTCAATGAGCAGTTCTTC
many,TRBJ1-6,NA,TRBV3-1,CASSQDRSSPLHF,TGTGCCAGCAGCCAAGATCGCTCCTCACCCCTCCACTTT
NA,TRBJ2-7,TRBD1,TRBV29-1,CSVGKGAEEQYF,TGCAGCGTTGGGAAGGGGGCGGAAGAGCAGTACTTC
many,TRBJ2-3,NA,TRBV5-1,CASRLNWAGTDTQYF,TGCGCCAGCAGGTTGAACTGGGCAGGCACAGATACGCAGTATTTT
many,TRBJ1-5,NA,TRBV2,CASKFNSNNQPQHF,TGTGCCAGCAAATTTAACAGTAACAATCAGCCCCAGCATTTT
many,TRBJ1-6,TRBD1,TRBV7-2,CASSHDRGPRNSPLHF,TGTGCCAGCAGCCACGACAGGGGGCCGAGGAATTCACCCCTCCACTTT
NA,TRBJ1-5,NA,TRBV12-3/TRBV12-4,CASSPQLNQPQHF,TGTGCCAGCAGTCCTCAGCTCAATCAGCCCCAGCATTTT
many,TRBJ1-1,NA,TRBV10-3,CAISGDSMNTEAFF,TGTGCCATCAGCGGGGACTCTATGAACACTGAAGCTTTCTTT
many,TRBJ2-2,TRBD1,TRBV28,CASSFQGETGELFF,TGTGCCAGCAGTTTTCAGGGGGAAACCGGGGAGCTGTTTTTT
many,TRBJ2-5,NA,TRBV7-6,CASSLNFGTQETQYF,TGTGCCAGCAGCTTAAACTTCGGCACGCAAGAGACCCAGTACTTC
many,TRBJ2-7,NA,TRBV18,CASSPTGPRGGYEQYF,TGTGCCAGCTCACCTACCGGGCCCCGAGGGGGCTACGAGCAGTACTTC
many,TRBJ2-5,NA,TRBV5-1,CASSLDETQYF,TGCGCCAGCAGCTTGGATGAGACCCAGTACTTC
many,TRBJ2-3,TRBD2,TRBV7-2,CASSLDGRGGLDTQYF,TGTGCCAGCAGCTTAGACGGGCGGGGGGGCTTAGATACGCAGTATTTT
many,TRBJ2-1,TRBD1,TRBV5-1,CASSWDSTGGRYNEQFF,TGCGCCAGCAGCTGGGACTCGACAGGGGGCCGGTACAATGAGCAGTTCTTC
many,TRBJ2-3,TRBD2,TRBV3-1,CASSVRLAGASDTQYF,TGTGCCAGCAGCGTACGACTAGCGGGAGCGTCAGATACGCAGTATTTT
few,TRBJ2-1,NA,TRBV20-1,CSARDRERVIETQCF,TGCAGTGCTAGAGATAGGGAGCGCGTAATAGAGACCCAGTGCTTC
many,TRBJ1-6,NA,TRBV20-1,CSARDEGDSPLHF,TGCAGTGCTAGAGATGAGGGGGATTCACCCCTCCACTTT
NA,TRBJ2-5,NA,TRBV2,CASSKALWGRGTQYF,TGTGCCAGCAGTAAAGCGCTTTGGGGACGTGGGACCCAGTACTTC
many,TRBJ2-2,TRBD1,TRBV19,CASSDDRGSGELFF,TGTGCCAGTAGTGACGACAGGGGGAGCGGGGAGCTGTTTTTT
many,TRBJ2-5,NA,TRBV6-1,CASNPSTGGETQYF,TGTGCCAGCAACCCATCGACAGGCGGGGAGACCCAGTACTTC
many,TRBJ1-5,NA,TRBV20-1,CSASRHYSNQPQHF,TGCAGTGCTTCAAGGCATTATAGCAATCAGCCCCAGCATTTT
many,TRBJ1-3,NA,TRBV29-1,CSVGGQPGNTIYF,TGCAGCGTTGGAGGACAGCCCGGAAACACCATATATTTT
many,TRBJ2-1,TRBD1,TRBV20-1,CSAPTGQSGDEQFF,TGCAGTGCTCCTACGGGACAGTCGGGCGATGAGCAGTTCTTC